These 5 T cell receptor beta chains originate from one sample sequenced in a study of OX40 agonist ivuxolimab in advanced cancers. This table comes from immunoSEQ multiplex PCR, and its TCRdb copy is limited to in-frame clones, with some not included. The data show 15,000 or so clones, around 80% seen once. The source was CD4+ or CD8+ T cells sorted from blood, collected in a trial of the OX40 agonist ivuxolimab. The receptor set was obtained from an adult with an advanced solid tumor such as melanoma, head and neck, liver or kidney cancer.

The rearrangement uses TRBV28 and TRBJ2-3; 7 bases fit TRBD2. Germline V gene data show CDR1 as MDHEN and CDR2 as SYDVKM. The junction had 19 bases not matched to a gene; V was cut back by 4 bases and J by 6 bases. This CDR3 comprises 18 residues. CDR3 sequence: CASSYPGAGVLLTDTQYF. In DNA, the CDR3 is TGTGCCAGCAGTTACCCCGGTGCGGGGGTGTTACTTACGGATACGCAGTATTTT.

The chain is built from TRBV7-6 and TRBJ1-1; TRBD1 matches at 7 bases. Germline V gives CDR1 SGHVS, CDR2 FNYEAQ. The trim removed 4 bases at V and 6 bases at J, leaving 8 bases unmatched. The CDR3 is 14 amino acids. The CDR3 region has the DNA TGTGCCAGCAGCTCCGAACAGGGGAAGGCTGAAGCTTTCTTT. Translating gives CASSSEQGKAEAFF. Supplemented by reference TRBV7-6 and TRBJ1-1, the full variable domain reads GAGVSQSPRYKVTKRGQDVALRCDPISGHVSLYWYRQALGQGPEFLTYFNYEAQQDKSGLPNDRFSAERPEGSISTLTIQRTEQRDSAMYRCASSSEQGKAEAFFGQGTRLTVV.

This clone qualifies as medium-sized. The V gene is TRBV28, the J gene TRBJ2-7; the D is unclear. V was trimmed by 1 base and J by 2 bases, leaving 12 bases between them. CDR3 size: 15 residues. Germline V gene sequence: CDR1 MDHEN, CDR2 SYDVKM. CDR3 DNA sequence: TGTGCCAGCAGTTTATATGGGGATATGGCCTACGAGCAGTACTTC. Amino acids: CASSLYGDMAYEQYF.

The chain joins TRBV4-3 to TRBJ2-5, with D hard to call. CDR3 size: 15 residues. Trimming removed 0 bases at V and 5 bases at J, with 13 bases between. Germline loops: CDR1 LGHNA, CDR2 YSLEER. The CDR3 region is CASSQDQGQWETQYF. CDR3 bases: TGCGCCAGCAGCCAAGATCAAGGGCAGTGGGAGACCCAGTACTTC.

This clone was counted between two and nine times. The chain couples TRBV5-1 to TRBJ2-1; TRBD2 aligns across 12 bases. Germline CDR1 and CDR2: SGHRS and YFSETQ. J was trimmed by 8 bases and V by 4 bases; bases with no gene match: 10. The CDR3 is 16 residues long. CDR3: CASSLYSSGGVDEQFF. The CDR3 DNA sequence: TGCGCCAGCAGCCTCTATTCTAGCGGGGGGGTTGATGAGCAGTTCTTC.